Listed here is a single TCR beta chain. Profiled with immunoSEQ multiplex PCR; TCRdb holds only in-frame clones, not every one. In the table there are approximately 140,000 clones, 80% to 85% of which are singletons. This entry comes from a study of blood T cell repertoires in COVID-19. Study-level background: Sources were T cells, B-cell-depleted T cells, or PBMCs; the material itself was cDNA or gDNA.

The CDR3 covers 13 residues. Germline trimming cut 6 bases from V and 7 bases from J; bases unmatched to any gene: 7. The chain carries TRBV12-3 or TRBV12-4 and TRBJ1-1; 8 bases fit TRBD1. Sequencing was done on a sample of peripheral blood. The receptor was isolated from a man between 60 and 75 years old with acute or convalescent COVID-19. The CDR3 DNA is TGTGCCAGCAGCAGGGGGCGTTCGGTTGAAGCTTTCTTT. Protein product: CASSRGRSVEAFF.